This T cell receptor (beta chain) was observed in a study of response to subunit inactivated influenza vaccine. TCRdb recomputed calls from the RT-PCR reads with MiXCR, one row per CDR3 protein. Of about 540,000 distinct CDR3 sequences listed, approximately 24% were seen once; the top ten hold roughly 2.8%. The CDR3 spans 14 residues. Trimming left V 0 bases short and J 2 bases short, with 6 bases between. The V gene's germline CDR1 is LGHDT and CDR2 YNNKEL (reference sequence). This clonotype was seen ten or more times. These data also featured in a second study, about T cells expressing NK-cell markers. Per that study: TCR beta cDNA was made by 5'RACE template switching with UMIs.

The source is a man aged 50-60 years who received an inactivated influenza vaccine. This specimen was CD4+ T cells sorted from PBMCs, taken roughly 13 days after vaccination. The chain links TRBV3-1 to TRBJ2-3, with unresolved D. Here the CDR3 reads CASSQDYATDTQYF. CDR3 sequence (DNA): TGTGCCAGCAGCCAAGATTACGCCACAGATACGCAGTATTTT.